Listed here are 32 T cell receptor beta chains from one sample, sequenced in a study of CD8+CD57+ T cells in acquired aplastic anemia. In patients chosen for sequencing, flow cytometry had shown CD8+CD57+ cell expansion. Genomic DNA acted as the template from which TCR beta VDJ combination and CDR3 sequence profiling were carried out. TCRdb re-analysed the reads in MiXCR, keeping a single row per CDR3 protein. The top ten hold about an eighth of the sample, which has about 150,000 distinct CDR3 sequences, around half seen once. The source material was sorted CD4+, CD8+, or CD8+CD57+ T cells (not recorded which) from PBMCs. Source of these receptors: a human donor with aplastic anemia.

The chain recombines TRBV10-3 with TRBJ1-1; no clear D gene. From germline, CDR1 is ENHRY and CDR2 SYGVKD. The ends were cut back, 2 bases at V and 8 bases at J, with 9 bases in the middle. This CDR3 has 12 residues. CDR3 residues: CAISEGTGEAFF. The CDR3 nucleotides read TGTGCCATCAGTGAGGGAACGGGAGAAGCTTTCTTT.

This clonotype has at least ten counts. The genes are TRBV12-3 or TRBV12-4 and TRBJ2-7, with a weak D call TRBD1 (5 bases). The CDR3 is made up of 17 amino acids. Trimming cost V 3 bases and J 7 bases, with 25 bases left between them. In DNA form, the CDR3 reads TGTGCCAGCAGTTTCGCTCGTGGACACTCTCTCTATGGGGAGCAGTACTTC. It specifies CASSFARGHSLYGEQYF.

This clonotype showed up many times. This chain uses TRBV7-6 with TRBJ1-1, with 7 nucleotides matching TRBD1. The CDR3 sequence is 15 residues long. The V segment lost 1 base and the J segment 4 bases; nucleotides outside the gene matches: 6. CDR1 and CDR2 (germline): SGHVS, FNYEAQ. This chain's CDR3 is CASSLGAGGGTEAFF. DNA of the CDR3: TGTGCCAGCAGCTTAGGGGCAGGGGGGGGCACTGAAGCTTTCTTT.

This sequence joins TRBV20-1 and TRBJ1-2, with D perhaps matching TRBD1 (5 bases). The CDR3 length is 14 residues. V was pared by 1 base and J by 5 bases, with 14 bases between. Germline assignment: CDR1 DFQATT and CDR2 SNEGSKA (reference sequence). The CDR3 sequence: CSARGAGSRYGYTF. For the CDR3, the DNA is TGCAGTGCTAGAGGGGCAGGGAGTCGGTATGGCTACACCTTC.

This clonotype was found a few times. This sequence joins TRBV7-3 and TRBJ2-1; D is perhaps TRBD1 (5 bases). The CDR3 loop spans 12 amino acids. V was pared by 3 bases and J by 9 bases, with 9 bases between. Germline V lookup: CDR1 SGHTA, CDR2 FQGTGA. The CDR3 is CASSFSGIEQFF. Here the CDR3 DNA reads TGTGCCAGCAGCTTCTCAGGGATTGAGCAGTTCTTC.

This sequence joins TRBV12-3 or TRBV12-4 and TRBJ2-5; 10 bases are a match to TRBD2. The CDR3 contains 15 residues. Unmatched junction bases numbered 10, after V lost 8 bases and J lost 4 bases. CDR3 loop: CASQTSGGAGETQYF. CDR3 DNA: TGTGCCAGCCAAACGAGCGGGGGGGCAGGAGAGACCCAGTACTTC.

This clonotype was seen only a few times. The V gene is TRBV29-1, the J gene TRBJ2-1; D gene uncertain. Germline assignment: CDR1 SQVTM and CDR2 ANQGSEA. This CDR3 is 12 amino acids long. With 4 bases removed from V and 4 bases from J, the gap between germline ends came to 8 bases. CDR3 sequence (DNA): TGCAGCGTTGGGAGCCTTTACAATGAGCAGTTCTTC. It codes for CSVGSLYNEQFF.

This clonotype was detected a few times. This chain links TRBV19 with TRBJ2-1; 8 positions match TRBD1. CDR3 length: 14 residues. CDR1 is LNHDA, CDR2 SQIVND, per germline (reference sequence). J gave up 8 bases and V 9 bases, and 12 bases lay outside the gene matches. CDR3 region: CASTPWTGTHEQFF. The CDR3 coding sequence is TGTGCCAGCACCCCCTGGACAGGGACCCATGAGCAGTTCTTC.

The chain joins TRBV7-2 to TRBJ2-7; D call uncertain. In germline, CDR1 is SGHTA, CDR2 FQGNSA. The CDR3 covers 11 residues. V was cut by 2 bases and J by 7 bases, with 6 bases left in between. CDR3 in amino acids: CASSLLDEQYF. The CDR3 nucleotides read TGTGCCAGCAGCTTACTGGATGAGCAGTACTTC.

This chain connects TRBV7-9 to TRBJ2-5; 7 bases fit TRBD1. The CDR3 is made up of 13 amino acids. With 4 bases clipped from V and 7 bases from J, the junction kept 6 bases outside the gene matches. CDR1 is SEHNR, CDR2 FQNEAQ, per germline (reference sequence). In DNA form, the CDR3 reads TGTGCCAGCAGCTCCGGGACAGCGAGGACCCAGTACTTC. Amino acid sequence: CASSSGTARTQYF.

J is TRBJ2-7 and V is TRBV2; no firm D call. The CDR3 is made up of 13 amino acids. Trimming removed 5 bases from V and 6 bases from J, with 14 bases in between. Looked up from germline, CDR1 is SNHLY and CDR2 is FYNNEI. CDR3: CASSFRQVAEQYF. CDR3 nucleotide sequence: TGTGCCAGCAGTTTCCGGCAGGTGGCCGAGCAGTACTTC.

In its sample, this clonotype was seen many times. The chain employs TRBV7-9 and TRBJ1-4; D call uncertain. The CDR3 contains 12 residues. Germline V gene sequence: CDR1 SEHNR, CDR2 FQNEAQ (reference sequence). Trimming took off 1 base at V and 13 bases at J, with 10 bases between the two ends. CDR3 protein: CASSLEETILFF. The CDR3 DNA follows: TGTGCCAGCAGCTTAGAGGAGACAATACTGTTTTTT.

The J gene is TRBJ1-1, the V gene TRBV2; the D is unclear. This CDR3 spans 15 amino acids. The V gene lost 4 bases and the J gene lost 0 bases, with 12 bases spanning the gap. Germline assignment: CDR1 SNHLY and CDR2 FYNNEI. The CDR3 region has the DNA TGTGCCAGCAGTGCAGGTAGTCTCATGAACACTGAAGCTTTCTTT. This codes for CASSAGSLMNTEAFF.

V is TRBV12-3 or TRBV12-4 and J is TRBJ1-5, with D possibly TRBD1 on 6 matching bases. The CDR3 runs to 16 residues. The ends were cut back, 4 bases at V and 0 bases at J, with 13 bases in the middle. CDR3 residues: CASSSRGAGSNQPQHF. The CDR3 DNA reads TGTGCCAGCAGTTCACGGGGGGCGGGTAGCAATCAGCCCCAGCATTTT.

This clonotype has just a few counts. Given a much more abundant clone one base away, this may be a read error. The CDR3 region is CASSYAASSYEQYF. The DNA for the CDR3 is TGTGCCAGCAGTTATGCGGCTAGCTCCTACGAGCAGTACTTC. The rearrangement links TRBV6-5 to TRBJ2-7, with D unclear. Germline V CDR1 and CDR2: MNHEY, SVGAGI. This CDR3 is 14 amino acids long. V lost 3 bases, J lost 0 bases, and 9 bases lay in between.

Of note for this clonotype: Mismatch with germline at one junction end may stem from a read error. J is TRBJ1-1 and V is TRBV27, with a weak D call TRBD1 (6 bases). CDR3 size: 12 residues. CDR1 is MNHEY and CDR2 is SMNVEV in the germline V gene (reference sequence). CDR3 coding DNA: TGTGCCAGCAGTACAGGGAACACTGAAGTTTTCTTT. This sequence encodes CASSTGNTEVFF.

This clonotype was observed a few times. The rearrangement links TRBV19 to TRBJ2-5, with TRBD1 identical over 7 bases. The CDR3 loop spans 15 amino acids. V trimming: 3 bases; J trimming: 1 base; junction bases outside the gene matches: 5. Germline loops: CDR1 LNHDA, CDR2 SQIVND (reference sequence). DNA for the CDR3: TGTGCCAGTAGTATCGAGGGACAGCGCCAAGAGACCCAGTACTTC. This translates into CASSIEGQRQETQYF. Looking up the rest from reference TRBV19 and TRBJ2-5 gives the full variable domain: DGGITQSPKYLFRKEGQNVTLSCEQNLNHDAMYWYRQDPGQGLRLIYYSQIVNDFQKGDIAEGYSVSREKKESFPLTVTSAQKNPTAFYLCASSIEGQRQETQYFGPGTRLLVL.

This clonotype was observed many times. V is TRBV9 and J is TRBJ1-4, with D possibly TRBD1 on 5 matching bases. The germline V gene encodes CDR1 SGDLS and CDR2 YYNGEE. The CDR3 is 15 amino acids. Trimming cost V 5 bases and J 6 bases, with 17 bases left between them. In DNA, the CDR3 is TGTGCCAGCAGTGAACAGGCTAGGGAAGATGAAAAACTGTTTTTT. It translates to CASSEQAREDEKLFF.

This clonotype was seen at least ten times. This chain uses TRBV7-6 with TRBJ2-1, with D perhaps TRBD2 (6 bases). Germline assignment: CDR1 SGHVS and CDR2 FNYEAQ. V gave up 0 bases and J gave up 8 bases, with 14 bases separating them. The CDR3 consists of 15 residues. The CDR3 sequence: CASSLAGGVGDEQFF. The CDR3 DNA sequence: TGTGCCAGCAGCTTAGCGGGCGGGGTTGGGGATGAGCAGTTCTTC.

The chain recombines TRBV10-3 with TRBJ2-1, with 8 bases aligning to TRBD1. Losses at the gene ends were 3 bases for V and 3 bases for J; bases not matched to a gene: 4. CDR1 is ENHRY and CDR2 is SYGVKD in the germline V gene. The CDR3 length is 15 residues. This chain's CDR3 is CAISDLDRVYNEQFF. The CDR3 nucleotides are TGTGCCATCAGTGATTTGGACAGGGTCTACAATGAGCAGTTCTTC.

The count of this clonotype is one. Given a much more abundant clone one base away, this may be a read error. J is TRBJ1-1 and V is TRBV12-3 or TRBV12-4; TRBD1 aligns across 9 bases. V shed 5 bases, J shed 9 bases, and the junction held 7 bases outside the gene matches. This CDR3 is built from 13 residues. This chain's CDR3 is CASSPGTGYKAFF. The CDR3 DNA sequence: TGTGCCAGCAGTCCCGGGACAGGGTATAAAGCTTTCTTT.

This clonotype appeared many times. The chain carries TRBV7-8 and TRBJ2-1, with 10 nucleotides matching TRBD2. After removal of 6 bases from V and 4 bases from J, the junction contained 6 bases not matched to a gene. This CDR3 has 15 amino acids. Germline CDR1 reads SGHVS; CDR2 reads FQNEAQ. CDR3 region: CASRPGTSEYNEQFF. The CDR3 DNA sequence: TGTGCCAGCAGACCCGGGACTAGCGAATACAATGAGCAGTTCTTC.

In nucleotides, the CDR3 is TGTGCCACCAGTGATTCACGACAGGTGGAGACCCAGTACTTC. As protein: CATSDSRQVETQYF. V and J are TRBV24-1 and TRBJ2-5, with a possible D match to TRBD1 (6 bases). Germline CDR1 KGHDR, CDR2 SFDVKD. This CDR3 has 14 residues. V lost 2 bases, J lost 5 bases, and 11 bases lay in between.

In DNA form, the CDR3 reads TGTGCCAGTAGTATTGGGGGCAGGTACGAGCAGTACTTC. Translated: CASSIGGRYEQYF. The rearrangement joins TRBV19 to TRBJ2-7, with D perhaps matching TRBD1 (6 bases). V lost 3 bases and J 4 bases, leaving 10 bases between the germline ends. The CDR3 spans 13 residues. Germline values: CDR1 LNHDA, CDR2 SQIVND (reference sequence).

The rearrangement links TRBV20-1 to TRBJ1-1, with a tentative D call TRBD1 (5 bases). The CDR3 is made up of 14 amino acids. V was cut by 1 base and J by 5 bases, with 14 bases left in between. Germline CDR1 is DFQATT and CDR2 is SNEGSKA (reference sequence). CDR3 loop: CSARAGGGRTEAFF. CDR3 in DNA: TGCAGTGCTAGAGCGGGCGGGGGACGGACTGAAGCTTTCTTT.

Remarks on this clonotype: A read error may produce the germline difference seen at one junction end. This chain connects TRBV11-1 to TRBJ2-7; 7 bases agree with TRBD2. CDR3 size: 16 residues. Germline CDR1 reads SGHAT; CDR2 reads FQDESV (reference sequence). CDR3 residues: CASSPIRGEGSDEQYF. Written as DNA, the CDR3 is TGCGCCAGCAGCCCCATCCGCGGGGAGGGGAGCGACGAGCAGTACTTC. Full variable domain (outside the CDR3, taken from reference TRBV11-1 and TRBJ2-7): EAEVAQSPRYKITEKSQAVAFWCDPISGHATLYWYRQILGQGPELLVQFQDESVVDDSQLPKDRFSAERLKGVDSTLKIQPAELGDSAMYLCASSPIRGEGSDEQYFGPGTRLTVT.

Regarding this clonotype: Without the conserved terminal phenylalanine or tryptophan, this CDR3 likely stems from a read error. The chain recombines TRBV2 with TRBJ1-1; 8 nucleotides match TRBD1. V lost 6 bases and J lost 1; bases outside the gene matches: 4. Looked up from germline, CDR1 is SNHLY and CDR2 is FYNNEI. The CDR3 loop spans 14 amino acids. The CDR3 protein is CASSYRGRNTEAFS. The CDR3 DNA reads as TGTGCCAGCAGCTACAGGGGGAGGAACACTGAAGCTTTCTCT.

This sequence joins TRBV7-8 and TRBJ2-7; D remains unclear. The length of the CDR3 is 14 residues. Trimming took 5 bases from V and 0 from J, leaving 11 bases between them. Germline assignment: CDR1 SGHVS and CDR2 FQNEAQ. CDR3: CASSLQSYSYEQYF. DNA for the CDR3: TGTGCCAGCAGCCTCCAGAGTTACTCCTACGAGCAGTACTTC.

To note about this clonotype: This sequence may be a read error, since a much larger clone differs from it by one base. This is likely a read error, given that the CDR3 carries no conserved phenylalanine or tryptophan at its end. The chain links TRBV5-1 to TRBJ1-1; 12 nucleotides align to TRBD1. Germline V gene lookup returns CDR1 SGHRS and CDR2 YFSETQ. Unmatched junction bases numbered 4, after V lost 4 bases and J lost 0 bases. This CDR3 comprises 16 residues. Here the CDR3 reads CASSRGTGGMNTEAFS. The CDR3 DNA is TGCGCCAGCAGCAGGGGGACAGGGGGCATGAACACTGAAGCTTTCTCT.

This clonotype was observed at least ten times. The rearrangement uses TRBV7-9 and TRBJ1-5; TRBD1 matches at 7 bases. The CDR3 runs 14 residues. CDR1 and CDR2 (germline): SEHNR, FQNEAQ (reference sequence). After removal of 4 bases from V and 5 bases from J, the junction contained 5 bases not matched to a gene. The CDR3 nucleotides read TGTGCCAGCAGCTCGACAGGGAGGGATCAGCCCCAGCATTTT. Translating gives CASSSTGRDQPQHF.

The chain carries TRBV2 and TRBJ2-7, with D maybe TRBD1 (5 bases). The CDR3 totals 12 residues. Germline V lookup: CDR1 SNHLY, CDR2 FYNNEI. V was cut by 8 bases and J by 2 bases, with 10 bases left in between. As DNA, the CDR3 is TGTGCCAGCGGGGCCTTAGCCTACGAGCAGTACTTC. As protein: CASGALAYEQYF.

CDR3 in amino acids: CASKGYDGYTF. CDR3 nucleotide sequence: TGCGCCAGCAAAGGGTACGATGGCTACACCTTC. The chain combines TRBV4-3 with TRBJ1-2; no firm D call. The CDR3 is 11 amino acids. Deletions cut 7 bases from V and 6 bases from J, with 9 bases between. Germline CDR1 LGHNA, CDR2 YSLEER.